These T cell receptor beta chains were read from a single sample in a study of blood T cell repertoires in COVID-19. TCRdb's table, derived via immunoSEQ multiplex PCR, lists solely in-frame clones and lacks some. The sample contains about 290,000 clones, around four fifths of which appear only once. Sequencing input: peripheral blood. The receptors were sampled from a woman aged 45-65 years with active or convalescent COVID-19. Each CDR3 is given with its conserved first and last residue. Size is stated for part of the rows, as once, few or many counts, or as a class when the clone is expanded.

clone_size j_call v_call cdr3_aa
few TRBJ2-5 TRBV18 CASSPQRTGGWETQYF
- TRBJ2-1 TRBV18 CASSPTSGSKNEQFF
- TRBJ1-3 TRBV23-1 CASKTGVAGNTIYF
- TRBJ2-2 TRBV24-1 CATSDPFPGLKTGELFF
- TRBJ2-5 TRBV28 CASRSRGRGRETQYF
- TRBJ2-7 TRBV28 CASSSGQWEQYF
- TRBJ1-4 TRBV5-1 CASGQLDNEKLFF
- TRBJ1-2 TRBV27 CASSSTGGAGGYTF
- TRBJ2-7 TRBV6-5 CVVLDRYYEQYF
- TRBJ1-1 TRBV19 CASSIRDTLHTEAFF
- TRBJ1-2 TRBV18 CASSPNPNYGYTF
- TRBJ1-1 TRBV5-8 CASSLNRDTEAFF
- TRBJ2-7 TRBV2 CASSGGTSGSYEQYF
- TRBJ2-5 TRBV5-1 CASRPGSPQETQYF
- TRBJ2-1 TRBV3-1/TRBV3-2 CASSLAGAGGSYNEQFF
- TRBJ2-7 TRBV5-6 CASSYLLAGRYEQYF
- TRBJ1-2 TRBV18 CASSSGTGDGYTF
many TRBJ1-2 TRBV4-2 CASSQVDRGSHGYTF
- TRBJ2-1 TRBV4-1 CASSQDQTSGRGEQFF
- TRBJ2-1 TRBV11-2 CASSSGLADSLSYNEQFF
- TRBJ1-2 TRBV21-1 CASSKCAGQGARHYGYTF
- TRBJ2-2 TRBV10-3 CAISVSGGLNTGELFF
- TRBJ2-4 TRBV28 CASNPRASGRSRTGNIQYF
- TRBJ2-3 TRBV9 CASSVATGGRSADTQYF
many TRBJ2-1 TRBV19 CASSINSHNEQFF
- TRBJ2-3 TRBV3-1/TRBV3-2 CASSGSSRPDTQYF
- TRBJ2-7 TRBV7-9 CASSKGQGAKYEQYF
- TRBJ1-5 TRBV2 CASKPGQGGQPQHF
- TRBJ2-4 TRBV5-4 CASSLTGSPKNIQYF
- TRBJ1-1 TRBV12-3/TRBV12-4 CASTGTGRTEAFF
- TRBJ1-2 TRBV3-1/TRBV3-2 CASSLGQYGYTF
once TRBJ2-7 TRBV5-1 CASSFGGPTSYEQYF
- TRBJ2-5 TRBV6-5 CASRGGQAMWTQYF
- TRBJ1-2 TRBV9 CASSGTGGDGYTF
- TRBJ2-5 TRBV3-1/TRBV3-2 CASSQRGAIRETQYF
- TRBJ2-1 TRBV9 CASSVVGTGGNEQFF
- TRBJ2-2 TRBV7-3 CASSILPGLEGPGELFF
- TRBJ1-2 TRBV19 CASSFYRGPGYTF
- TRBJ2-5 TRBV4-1 CASSQASGAGVRQETQYF
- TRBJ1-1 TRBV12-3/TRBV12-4 CASIQGAGTEAFF
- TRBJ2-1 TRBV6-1 CASSEFRGGYYNEQFF
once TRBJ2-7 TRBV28 CASSSPLSEQYF
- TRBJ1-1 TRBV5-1 CASSTKQGGNTEAFF